The 25 T cell receptor beta chains below all came from one sample that was sequenced in a study of cytomegalovirus exposure and HLA in healthy donors. TCRdb keeps only in-frame clones here, not all; method: immunoSEQ multiplex PCR. The sample carries roughly 250,000 clones, approximately 86% recorded once. The material sequenced was PBMCs. The source of these receptors is a woman aged 25 to 39 in good health and CMV-seropositive.

J is TRBJ2-7 and V is TRBV11-3; 8 nucleotides line up with TRBD2. The V gene end was trimmed by 3 bases and the J gene end by 3 bases; junction bases not matched to a gene: 4. The CDR3 loop spans 14 amino acids. The germline CDR1 and CDR2 sequences are SGHNT and YENEEA. The CDR3 DNA sequence: TGTGCCAGCAGCTTCGGGAGGGTGGGCTACGAGCAGTACTTC. Amino acid sequence: CASSFGRVGYEQYF.

The chain employs TRBV7-6 and TRBJ2-7; weak D call: TRBD1 (5 bases). Between the trimmed V and J ends, which lost 5 bases and 5 bases, there was a span of 22 bases. The CDR3 totals 16 residues. Germline loops: CDR1 SGHVS, CDR2 FNYEAQ. For the CDR3, the DNA is TGTGCCAGCAGCCCCCGGGCCGCAGGGTCAAGAGACGAGCAGTACTTC. Protein: CASSPRAAGSRDEQYF. Full variable domain (remainder filled in from reference TRBV7-6 and TRBJ2-7): GAGVSQSPRYKVTKRGQDVALRCDPISGHVSLYWYRQALGQGPEFLTYFNYEAQQDKSGLPNDRFSAERPEGSISTLTIQRTEQRDSAMYRCASSPRAAGSRDEQYFGPGTRLTVT.

V gene TRBV4-1 combines with J gene TRBJ1-5; D gene unclear. The CDR3 runs to 17 residues. V was clipped by 2 bases and J by 0 bases, with 14 bases between them. Germline CDR1 and CDR2: MGHRA and YSYEKL. CDR3 protein: CASSQLQKPYSNQPQHF. CDR3 DNA sequence: TGCGCCAGCAGCCAATTACAGAAACCATATAGCAATCAGCCCCAGCATTTT.

The chain has TRBV28 and TRBJ2-1, with 9 positions matching TRBD1. CDR1 and CDR2 (germline): MDHEN, SYDVKM. The CDR3 is 16 residues long. Trimming at V came to 2 bases and at J to 4 bases, leaving 6 bases not matched to a gene. CDR3 loop: CASSLTGGLLYNEQFF. CDR3 nucleotide sequence: TGTGCCAGCAGTTTAACAGGGGGCCTACTATACAATGAGCAGTTCTTC. The full variable domain, its missing parts supplied by reference TRBV28 and TRBJ2-1, is DVKVTQSSRYLVKRTGEKVFLECVQDMDHENMFWYRQDPGLGLRLIYFSYDVKMKEKGDIPEGYSVSREKKERFSLILESASTNQTSMYLCASSLTGGLLYNEQFFGPGTRLTVL.

This rearrangement joins TRBV5-4 to TRBJ2-7; D may be TRBD1 (6 bases). The CDR3 spans 14 residues. CDR1 and CDR2 (germline): SGHNT, YYREEE (reference sequence). Trimming removed 2 bases from V and 0 bases from J, with 9 bases in between. CDR3 protein: CASSFQGRSYEQYF. The CDR3 DNA sequence: TGTGCCAGCAGCTTCCAGGGGCGCTCCTACGAGCAGTACTTC. Full variable domain (missing parts from reference TRBV5-4 and TRBJ2-7): ETGVTQSPTHLIKTRGQQVTLRCSSQSGHNTVSWYQQALGQGPQFIFQYYREEENGRGNFPPRFSGLQFPNYSSELNVNALELDDSALYLCASSFQGRSYEQYFGPGTRLTVT.

Here the CDR3 DNA reads TGCGCCAGCAGCCCCCGGGACAGGGGGACTGTGGGGGGTGAAAAACTGTTTTTT. Translating gives CASSPRDRGTVGGEKLFF. V and J are TRBV5-1 and TRBJ1-4, with 11 bases aligning to TRBD1. The trim removed 4 bases at V and 7 bases at J, leaving 15 bases unmatched. Germline-derived CDR1 and CDR2 are SGHRS and YFSETQ. The CDR3 is made up of 18 amino acids.

This sequence joins TRBV7-3 and TRBJ2-3; D is unresolved. V gave up 8 bases and J gave up 3 bases, with 15 bases separating them. The CDR3 loop spans 14 amino acids. CDR1 and CDR2 (germline): SGHTA, FQGTGA. The CDR3 DNA follows: TGTGCCAGCTCTAGAGCCGAGAAAACAGATACGCAGTATTTT. Its protein is CASSRAEKTDTQYF.

The chain employs TRBV30 and TRBJ2-7, with 10 bases fitting TRBD1. This CDR3 comprises 14 residues. V lost 5 bases to trimming and J lost 0 bases; unmatched junction nucleotides: 4. Germline-derived CDR1 and CDR2 are GTSNPN and SVGIG (reference sequence). The CDR3 is CAWVRDRGSYEQYF. DNA for the CDR3: TGTGCCTGGGTCCGGGACAGGGGCTCCTACGAGCAGTACTTC.

This clone came up once. The V call is TRBV6-5, the J call TRBJ1-5; D gene unclear. Trimming took off 9 bases at V and 10 bases at J, with 13 bases between the two ends. Germline values: CDR1 MNHEY, CDR2 SVGAGI. The CDR3 has 11 amino acids. The CDR3 loop is CASGTESPQHF. CDR3 sequence (DNA): TGTGCCAGTGGAACAGAAAGCCCCCAGCATTTT.

This rearrangement joins TRBV13 to TRBJ2-7; D may be TRBD1 (7 bases). V lost 8 bases, J lost 4 bases, and 15 bases lay in between. CDR1 PRHDT and CDR2 FYEKMQ come from the germline V gene (reference sequence). The CDR3 covers 13 residues. The CDR3 sequence: CASSGGRGYEQYF. CDR3 sequence (DNA): TGTGCCAGCTCCGGGGGCAGGGGGTACGAGCAGTACTTC.

The chain combines TRBV11-3 with TRBJ2-7; D gene unclear. V dropped 0 bases and J dropped 5 bases, with 11 bases sitting between them. This CDR3 is 14 amino acids long. Germline V CDR1 and CDR2: SGHNT, YENEEA. The CDR3 DNA sequence: TGTGCCAGCAGCTTAGACCCCGGAGTGAACGAGCAGTACTTC. Its translation is CASSLDPGVNEQYF.

J is TRBJ2-1 and V is TRBV27, with TRBD1 matching over 8 bases. J lost 7 bases, V lost 4 bases, and 12 bases had no gene match. The CDR3 sequence is 16 residues long. The germline gives CDR1 MNHEY, CDR2 SMNVEV (reference sequence). This CDR3 is CASSSARGRNRNEQFF. CDR3 bases: TGTGCCAGCAGTTCCGCCAGGGGGCGTAATAGAAATGAGCAGTTCTTC.

The chain uses TRBV5-4 and TRBJ2-1; 10 nucleotides agree with TRBD2. CDR3 length: 15 residues. V lost 4 bases, J lost 7 bases, and 8 bases stayed unmatched. Germline values: CDR1 SGHNT, CDR2 YYREEE (reference sequence). The CDR3 sequence: CASSSRSGRANEQFF. In nucleotides, the CDR3 is TGTGCCAGCAGCAGTCGAAGCGGGAGGGCGAATGAGCAGTTCTTC.

The rearrangement joins TRBV6-6 to TRBJ2-7, with 8 bases aligning to TRBD2. CDR3 length: 16 residues. The V segment lost 6 bases and the J segment 0 bases; nucleotides outside the gene matches: 10. Germline V gives CDR1 MNHNY, CDR2 SVGAGI (reference sequence). CDR3 bases: TGTGCCAGCAGGCCAACTAGCGGCCTTAGCTCCTACGAGCAGTACTTC. Protein product: CASRPTSGLSSYEQYF.

This clone has a handful of counts. The chain employs TRBV28 and TRBJ2-7; 12 bases are a match to TRBD1. Germline V gives CDR1 MDHEN, CDR2 SYDVKM. The ends lost 9 bases at V and 2 bases at J; junction bases unmatched: 2. The CDR3 is 13 amino acids. The CDR3 here is CASRDRGPYEQYF. The CDR3 nucleotides read TGTGCCAGTCGGGACAGGGGGCCCTACGAGCAGTACTTC. Variable domain in full (rest from reference TRBV28 and TRBJ2-7): DVKVTQSSRYLVKRTGEKVFLECVQDMDHENMFWYRQDPGLGLRLIYFSYDVKMKEKGDIPEGYSVSREKKERFSLILESASTNQTSMYLCASRDRGPYEQYFGPGTRLTVT.

This chain connects TRBV29-1 to TRBJ2-7; D gene unclear. The CDR3 contains 12 residues. Between the trimmed V and J ends, which lost 6 bases and 2 bases, there was a span of 11 bases. CDR1 is SQVTM and CDR2 is ANQGSEA in the germline V gene. The CDR3 spells CSVADMTYEQYF. DNA for the CDR3: TGCAGCGTCGCAGACATGACCTACGAGCAGTACTTC.

V is TRBV5-1 and J is TRBJ2-1, with 9 bases fitting TRBD2. This CDR3 is built from 14 residues. Germline lookup yields CDR1 SGHRS and CDR2 YFSETQ. The V and J ends lost 7 bases and 9 bases, in that order; junction bases with no gene match: 11. The CDR3 DNA sequence: TGCGCCAGCCACCCGGGACTAGCAGGGATTGAGCAGTTCTTC. Its translation: CASHPGLAGIEQFF.

The chain links TRBV5-1 to TRBJ2-5; 9 bases map to TRBD1. CDR1 and CDR2 (germline): SGHRS, YFSETQ. Germline trimming cut 4 bases from V and 3 bases from J; bases unmatched to any gene: 10. This CDR3 is 16 amino acids long. The DNA for the CDR3 is TGCGCCAGCAGCGCTTCAAAGGGACAGGGTAAAGAGACCCAGTACTTC. Protein: CASSASKGQGKETQYF.

This chain connects TRBV29-1 to TRBJ2-7; 8 nucleotides align to TRBD1. The germline V gene encodes CDR1 SQVTM and CDR2 ANQGSEA. The CDR3 extends over 14 amino acids. V was clipped by 6 bases and J by 1 base; unmatched bases: 8. The CDR3 sequence: CSVGGQGGSYEQYF. DNA for the CDR3: TGCAGCGTAGGAGGACAGGGAGGTTCCTACGAGCAGTACTTC.

This clone was detected once. DNA of the CDR3: TGTGCCAGCAGCCTCCAGTGGAGGGCAGATACGCAGTATTTT. Translation: CASSLQWRADTQYF. The J gene is TRBJ2-3, the V gene TRBV21-1; the table's D call of TRBD2 was not tested on the DNA. TRBV21-1 corresponds to a pseudogene. The CDR3 length is 14 residues.

J is TRBJ1-3 and V is TRBV7-2; maybe TRBD1 (6 bases). Per germline, CDR1 SGHTA and CDR2 FQGNSA. V lost 3 bases, J lost 4 bases, and 7 bases lay in between. The CDR3 totals 13 residues. Here the CDR3 DNA reads TGTGCCAGCAGCTTTGGGGGCGGAAACACCATATATTTT. Protein product: CASSFGGGNTIYF.

V and J are TRBV2 and TRBJ2-1, with 8 bases aligning to TRBD2. Germline V gives CDR1 SNHLY, CDR2 FYNNEI. The ends lost 7 bases at V and 5 bases at J; junction bases unmatched: 7. The CDR3 loop spans 14 amino acids. CDR3 region: CASNWLAGHNEQFF. The CDR3 bases are TGTGCCAGCAATTGGCTAGCGGGCCACAATGAGCAGTTCTTC.

This clone appeared a single time. The chain carries TRBV5-1 and TRBJ2-1; TRBD2 matches 7 bases. The CDR3 covers 14 residues. Germline trimming cut 7 bases from V and 3 bases from J; bases unmatched to any gene: 7. The V gene's germline CDR1 is SGHRS and CDR2 YFSETQ. In DNA form, the CDR3 reads TGCGCCAGCGGAGCGGGAAGCTTCTACAATGAGCAGTTCTTC. This translates into CASGAGSFYNEQFF.

This clone was recorded only once. The chain combines TRBV10-3 with TRBJ1-2; 9 bases are shared with TRBD1. Germline lookup yields CDR1 ENHRY and CDR2 SYGVKD. V was clipped by 8 bases and J by 5 bases; unmatched bases: 3. The CDR3 spans 12 residues. As DNA, the CDR3 is TGTGCCATCCAAGGGACAGGGTATGGCTACACCTTC. Encoded protein: CAIQGTGYGYTF.

J is TRBJ2-1 and V is TRBV5-1; 13 bases align to TRBD2. Trimming removed 2 bases from V and 8 bases from J; junction bases left unmatched: 4. Germline lookup yields CDR1 SGHRS and CDR2 YFSETQ. The CDR3 extends over 15 amino acids. CDR3 in DNA: TGCGCCAGCAGCTTCGGGACTAGCGGGAACTATGAGCAGTTCTTC. The encoded protein is CASSFGTSGNYEQFF.